This entry features one T cell receptor beta chain sequence. Its antigen remains unknown. Germline CDR1 and CDR2: LGHNA and YSLEER. The V and J ends lost 0 bases and 9 bases respectively, with 11 bases between them. The CDR3 extends over 13 amino acids. The sample originates from a study of CD4 T cells in relation to SARS-CoV-2 and coronaviruses. Study context: ViraFEST: roughly 10-day antigen culture of PBMCs, then TCR beta CDR3 sequencing. The restricting HLA molecule for shared crossreactive spike epitopes was mapped. Study conclusions and caveats: In around three fifths of donors, memory CD4+ clonotypes crossrecognized SARS-CoV-2 and at least one common cold coronavirus spike.

Produced via immunoSEQ multiplex PCR; TCRdb's table is partial and in-frame only. The profile shows roughly 26,000 clones, roughly 71% of them singletons. Before the COVID-19 pandemic, during about 2010-2019, CD4+ T cells were taken from unexposed donors. CD4+ T cells were isolated from the cells after about ten days of culture. As cell numbers allowed, unexposed-donor CD4+ T cells faced SARS-CoV-2 S/N and four cold-coronavirus spikes. Sequenced sample: CD4+ T cells from PBMCs, cultured in vitro. The rearrangement links TRBV4-3 to TRBJ1-1; maybe TRBD1 (6 bases). The clonotype originates from a human donor in good health. CDR3 in amino acids: CASSQDGQGKAFF. The CDR3 DNA reads TGCGCCAGCAGCCAAGATGGGCAGGGGAAAGCTTTCTTT.